The T cell receptor (beta chain) under discussion was sequenced for a study of T cell responses to AZD1222 COVID-19 vaccine. Study in general: Pooling was applied to second doses at about 4 or about 12 weeks.

This clone has just a few counts. What it binds is unknown. Germline CDR1 is MNHEY and CDR2 is SMNVEV (reference sequence). This CDR3 region has 13 residues. V lost 8 bases and J lost 1, with 9 bases in between. General study points: Vaccine-related CD4 TCRs covered spike, predominating at 160-218 and 743-854. Most donors were white British and more were female, and clonal diversity was possibly underestimated. Without day 14 samples, only post-peak T cell repertoires were studied.

The data were produced by immunoSEQ multiplex PCR, yet TCRdb's version contains in-frame clones alone and is incomplete. The data hold about 63,000 clones, with approximately 83% observed a single time. The sequencing used peripheral blood, collected on day 0 of AZD1222 vaccination. The TCR sequence derives from an adult in good health. V and J are TRBV27 and TRBJ1-3; D is undetermined. CDR3 loop: CASGATSGNTIYF. The CDR3 coding sequence is TGTGCCAGCGGCGCCACATCTGGAAACACCATATATTTT.